Presented here are 27 T cell receptor beta chains from one specimen sequenced in a study of cytomegalovirus exposure and HLA in healthy donors. Primers included in the PCR were 60 Vbeta and 13 Jbeta primers. TCRdb keeps only in-frame clones here, not all; method: immunoSEQ multiplex PCR. The table records 180,000 or so clones, 82% of them present only once. Sequencing was carried out using PBMCs. The receptors shown here come from a man aged 35-49 years in good health and CMV-seronegative.

The rearrangement links TRBV5-1 to TRBJ2-7; maybe TRBD2 (5 bases). Germline CDR1 is SGHRS and CDR2 is YFSETQ. V lost 0 bases and J 2 bases, leaving 12 bases between the germline ends. CDR3 size: 15 residues. The CDR3 sequence is CASSLGSGPAYEQYF. For the CDR3, the DNA is TGCGCCAGCAGCTTGGGCAGCGGACCTGCCTACGAGCAGTACTTC.

J is TRBJ2-3 and V is TRBV4-3; D gene ambiguous. Germline V gene data show CDR1 as LGHNA and CDR2 as YSLEER. Trimming took 4 bases from V and 14 from J, leaving 19 bases between them. The CDR3 totals 13 residues. As DNA, the CDR3 is TGCGCCAGCAGCCCCTACTCCGGGTTGAGTCGGTATTTT. It yields the protein CASSPYSGLSRYF.

The V and J genes are TRBV5-5 and TRBJ2-1; 9 bases are shared with TRBD2. The CDR3 is 18 amino acids. Germline V CDR1 and CDR2: SGHKS, YYEKEE (reference sequence). The V and J ends lost 0 bases and 0 bases, in that order; junction bases with no gene match: 7. CDR3 sequence (DNA): TGTGCCAGCAGCTTGGTAGCGGGGGCCCGCGGCTCCTACAATGAGCAGTTCTTC. Its protein product is CASSLVAGARGSYNEQFF.

This CDR3 reads CASSLQSAGENTEAFF. CDR3 DNA: TGCGCCAGCAGCTTGCAATCGGCAGGGGAGAACACTGAAGCTTTCTTT. The gene calls are TRBV5-1 and TRBJ1-1; tentative D call: TRBD1 (6 bases). Trimming took off 1 base at V and 1 base at J, with 14 bases between the two ends. The CDR3 has 16 residues. CDR1 and CDR2 from the germline V gene are SGHRS and YFSETQ.

V usage is TRBV6-5 and J usage is TRBJ2-1; D ambiguous. The germline V gene has CDR1 MNHEY and CDR2 SVGAGI. The CDR3 has 12 amino acids. Trimming took 4 bases from V and 6 from J, leaving 7 bases between them. CDR3 sequence: CASSSNSNEQFF. The CDR3 DNA reads as TGTGCCAGCAGTTCAAACTCCAATGAGCAGTTCTTC.

J is TRBJ2-5 and V is TRBV7-2; 13 nucleotides line up with TRBD2. The CDR3 loop spans 18 amino acids. Unmatched junction bases numbered 9, after V lost 0 bases and J lost 5 bases. Germline CDR1 SGHTA, CDR2 FQGNSA. The CDR3 loop is CASSLARTSGGRGETQYF. CDR3 nucleotides: TGTGCCAGCAGCTTAGCACGGACTAGCGGGGGCCGTGGGGAGACCCAGTACTTC.

The chain carries TRBV6-5 and TRBJ1-3; D is undetermined. Germline V gives CDR1 MNHEY, CDR2 SVGAGI. The CDR3 has 16 amino acids. V was trimmed by 0 bases and J by 4 bases, leaving 13 bases between them. The CDR3 coding sequence is TGTGCCAGCAGTTACTCTCGGGGAGCGGTGGGAAACACCATATATTTT. As protein: CASSYSRGAVGNTIYF.

V usage is TRBV19 and J usage is TRBJ2-1; TRBD2 agrees at 8 bases. V lost 5 bases, J lost 9 bases, and 6 bases stayed unmatched. Germline values: CDR1 LNHDA, CDR2 SQIVND (reference sequence). The CDR3 spans 13 residues. DNA of the CDR3: TGTGCCAGTAGTTTGGGGACTAGGCGTGAGCAGTTCTTC. It yields the protein CASSLGTRREQFF.

This sequence joins TRBV29-1 and TRBJ2-7; a possible D gene is TRBD2 (5 bases). The CDR3 loop spans 13 amino acids. CDR1 and CDR2 from the germline V gene are SQVTM and ANQGSEA. Trimming left V 3 bases short and J 6 bases short, with 15 bases between. The CDR3 bases are TGCAGCGTTGAGTCGTGGACTTCGCGCGAGCAGTACTTC. Encoded protein: CSVESWTSREQYF.

A single count supports this clone. The rearrangement joins TRBV6-4 to TRBJ2-3; possibly TRBD2 for D (6 bases). The CDR3 consists of 16 residues. V gave up 0 bases and J gave up 2 bases, with 12 bases separating them. Germline lookup yields CDR1 MRHNA and CDR2 SNTAGT. Here the CDR3 reads CASSDSIGGTTDTQYF. As DNA, the CDR3 is TGTGCCAGCAGTGACTCGATCGGCGGGACCACAGATACGCAGTATTTT.

This sequence joins TRBV25-1 and TRBJ2-6; D gene uncertain. In germline, CDR1 is MGHDK, CDR2 SYGVNS. The CDR3 consists of 16 residues. Trimming left V 3 bases short and J 0 bases short, with 9 bases between. CDR3 sequence (DNA): TGTGCCAGCAGTGACCCAGGCTTCTCTGGGGCCAACGTCCTGACTTTC. Translated: CASSDPGFSGANVLTF.

The chain couples TRBV9 to TRBJ2-1; possible D gene TRBD1, 7 bases. The CDR3 sequence is 15 residues long. The V end lost 4 bases, the J end lost 3 bases, and 14 bases lay between the germline ends. Germline-derived CDR1 and CDR2 are SGDLS and YYNGEE. The chain's CDR3 is CASSRAGQNYNEQFF. The CDR3 DNA is TGTGCCAGCAGCCGGGCGGGACAGAACTACAATGAGCAGTTCTTC.

Notes on this clone: An end of the junction does not agree with germline; a read error may underlie this. This chain joins TRBV6-6 and TRBJ2-5; D unclear. Germline values: CDR1 MNHNY, CDR2 SVGAGI (reference sequence). This CDR3 contains 11 residues. CDR3 protein: CASREEEAQYF. CDR3 sequence (DNA): TGTGCCAGCAGAGAAGAAGAGGCCCAGTACTTC.

This clone has only a few counts. The chain uses TRBV5-6 and TRBJ1-5; D gene unclear. The CDR3 loop spans 16 amino acids. Germline V gives CDR1 SGHDT, CDR2 YYEEEE. Between the trimmed V and J ends, which lost 3 bases and 6 bases, there was a span of 19 bases. Written as DNA, the CDR3 is TGTGCCAGCAGCTCCGCGGGGTCCCCTGGACGTCAGCCCCAGCATTTT. Translating gives CASSSAGSPGRQPQHF.

This chain uses TRBV2 with TRBJ2-7; tentatively, D is TRBD1 (6 bases). V was trimmed by 3 bases and J by 6 bases, leaving 15 bases between them. Germline-derived CDR1 and CDR2 are SNHLY and FYNNEI. The CDR3 is made up of 14 amino acids. The CDR3 DNA reads as TGTGCCAGCAGTGATCCGTGGACAGCCCCCGAGCAGTACTTC. Protein sequence: CASSDPWTAPEQYF.

The rearrangement uses TRBV7-9 and TRBJ2-5, with TRBD2 matching over 7 bases. Near its end, the DNA agrees better with TRBJ2-7, so the J call may be wrong. Per the germline V gene, CDR1 is SEHNR and CDR2 is FQNEAQ (reference sequence). This CDR3 contains 16 residues. The CDR3 here is CASSSKTGGGSYEQYF. In DNA form, the CDR3 reads TGTGCCAGCAGCTCTAAAACGGGGGGAGGGTCCTACGAGCAGTACTTC.

This clone was seen once. The chain carries TRBV7-2 and TRBJ2-3; no clear D gene. Germline-derived CDR1 and CDR2 are SGHTA and FQGNSA. The CDR3 runs to 16 residues. V was trimmed by 4 bases and J by 4 bases, leaving 18 bases between them. CDR3 bases: TGTGCCAGCAGCTCGCCCCCGGGTCCTCGGGCAGATACGCAGTATTTT. Its translation: CASSSPPGPRADTQYF.

The chain carries TRBV19 and TRBJ2-5; perhaps TRBD2 as D (6 bases). Germline loops: CDR1 LNHDA, CDR2 SQIVND (reference sequence). Deletions cut 5 bases from V and 3 bases from J, with 16 bases between. This CDR3 comprises 15 residues. CDR3 region: CASSPGTLGKETQYF. The CDR3 coding sequence is TGTGCCAGTAGTCCCGGGACTTTGGGGAAAGAGACCCAGTACTTC.

Notes on this clone: Other DNA sequences in the same sample also yield this CDR3. The rearrangement uses TRBV19 and TRBJ1-5; 11 bases line up with TRBD1. Trimming removed 8 bases from V and 4 bases from J; junction bases left unmatched: 7. Germline V gene sequence: CDR1 LNHDA, CDR2 SQIVND (reference sequence). CDR3 length: 15 amino acids. CDR3 sequence: CASRTGTGGNQPQHF. The DNA of the CDR3 is TGTGCCAGTCGAACCGGGACAGGGGGAAATCAGCCCCAGCATTTT.

The sample holds a few counts of this clone. The genes are TRBV7-3 and TRBJ2-6; 9 bases fit TRBD2. Trimming at V came to 1 base and at J to 2 bases, leaving 0 bases not matched to a gene. CDR3 length: 16 amino acids. Germline V lookup: CDR1 SGHTA, CDR2 FQGTGA. The CDR3 coding sequence is TGTGCCAGCAGCTTAAGCGGGGGGGCTGGGGCCAACGTCCTGACTTTC. It encodes CASSLSGGAGANVLTF.

The rearrangement joins TRBV2 to TRBJ2-7; TRBD1 aligns across 10 bases. The CDR3 consists of 15 residues. Germline CDR1 and CDR2: SNHLY and FYNNEI. J lost 6 bases, V lost 2 bases, and 7 bases had no gene match. The DNA for the CDR3 is TGTGCCAGCAGTGAACTCCGGACAGGGGGTTTCGAGCAGTACTTC. It specifies CASSELRTGGFEQYF. The variable domain in full, with the rest retrieved from reference TRBV2 and TRBJ2-7, is EPEVTQTPSHQVTQMGQEVILRCVPISNHLYFYWYRQILGQKVEFLVSFYNNEISEKSEIFDDQFSVERPDGSNFTLKIRSTKLEDSAMYFCASSELRTGGFEQYFGPGTRLTVT.

The chain couples TRBV7-8 to TRBJ2-7; 7 nucleotides agree with TRBD1. The germline V gene has CDR1 SGHVS and CDR2 FQNEAQ. The CDR3 runs 15 residues. V dropped 5 bases and J dropped 6; count of bases not matched to a gene: 13. CDR3 sequence reads: CASSRGGGARLEQYF. The CDR3 region has the DNA TGTGCCAGCAGCCGAGGGGGCGGTGCGCGCCTCGAGCAGTACTTC.

The chain couples TRBV4-2 to TRBJ2-1, with 11 bases identical to TRBD2. After removal of 2 bases from V and 3 bases from J, the junction contained 3 bases not matched to a gene. The germline V gene has CDR1 LGHNA and CDR2 YNFKEQ. CDR3 length: 16 residues. Written as DNA, the CDR3 is TGTGCCAGCAGCCAACCCGGGACTAGCGGCTACAATGAGCAGTTCTTC. It specifies CASSQPGTSGYNEQFF.

This clone was picked up one time. This chain connects TRBV5-1 to TRBJ1-3, with a weak D call TRBD1 (5 bases). Germline CDR1 and CDR2: SGHRS and YFSETQ. This CDR3 is 22 amino acids long. V was shortened by 4 bases and J by 2 bases, with 34 bases between the two germline ends. The CDR3, as DNA: TGCGCCAGCAGCCCAGCATCGAATAACGAAGCAGGGTGCGAGTTTCCTGGAAACACCATATATTTT. Amino acid sequence: CASSPASNNEAGCEFPGNTIYF.

The chain joins TRBV18 to TRBJ2-4, with TRBD1 matching 7 bases. Germline CDR1 is KGHSH and CDR2 is LQKENI. The CDR3 totals 15 residues. Trimming cost V 3 bases and J 4 bases; bases outside gene matches: 6. The CDR3 sequence: CASSPPGTVKNIQYF. CDR3 nucleotides: TGTGCCAGCTCACCGCCGGGGACAGTTAAAAACATTCAGTACTTC.

This clone was picked up a small number of times. The chain is built from TRBV11-1 and TRBJ1-1; no clear D. There are 12 residues in the CDR3. Trimming cost V 7 bases and J 0 bases, with 6 bases left between them. Germline loops: CDR1 SGHAT, CDR2 FQDESV (reference sequence). The CDR3 coding sequence is TGTGCCAGCACCCTTATGAACACTGAAGCTTTCTTT. This translates into CASTLMNTEAFF.

The chain recombines TRBV5-4 with TRBJ1-5; 7 positions agree with TRBD1. Trimming took 4 bases from V and 4 from J; bases not matched to a gene: 5. The CDR3 totals 14 residues. Per the germline V gene, CDR1 is SGHNT and CDR2 is YYREEE (reference sequence). CDR3 protein: CASSQGQNNQPQHF. CDR3 nucleotides: TGTGCCAGCAGCCAGGGACAGAATAATCAGCCCCAGCATTTT.